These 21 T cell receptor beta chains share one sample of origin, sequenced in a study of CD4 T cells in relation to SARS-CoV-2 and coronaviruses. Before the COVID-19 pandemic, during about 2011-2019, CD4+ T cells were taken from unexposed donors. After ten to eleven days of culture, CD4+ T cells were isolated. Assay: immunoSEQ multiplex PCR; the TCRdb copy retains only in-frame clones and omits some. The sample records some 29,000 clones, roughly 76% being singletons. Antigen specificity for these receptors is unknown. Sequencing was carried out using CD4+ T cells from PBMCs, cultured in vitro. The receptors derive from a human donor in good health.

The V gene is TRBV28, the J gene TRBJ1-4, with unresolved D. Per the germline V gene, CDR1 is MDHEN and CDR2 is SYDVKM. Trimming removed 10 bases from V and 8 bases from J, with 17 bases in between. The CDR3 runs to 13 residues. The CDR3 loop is CATQTVSREKLFF. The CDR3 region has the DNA TGTGCCACCCAGACGGTTTCAAGGGAAAAACTGTTTTTT.

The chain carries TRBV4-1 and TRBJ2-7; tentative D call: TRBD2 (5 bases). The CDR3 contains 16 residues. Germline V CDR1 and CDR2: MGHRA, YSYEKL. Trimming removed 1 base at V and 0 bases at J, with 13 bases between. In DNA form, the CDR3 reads TGCGCCAGCAGCCAAGGCCGCGGGTCTAGCTCCTACGAGCAGTACTTC. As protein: CASSQGRGSSSYEQYF.

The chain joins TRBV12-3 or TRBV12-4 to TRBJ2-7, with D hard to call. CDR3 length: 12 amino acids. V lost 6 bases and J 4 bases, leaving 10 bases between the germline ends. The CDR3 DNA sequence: TGTGCCAGCAGGGACGGGCGATACGAGCAGTACTTC. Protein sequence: CASRDGRYEQYF.

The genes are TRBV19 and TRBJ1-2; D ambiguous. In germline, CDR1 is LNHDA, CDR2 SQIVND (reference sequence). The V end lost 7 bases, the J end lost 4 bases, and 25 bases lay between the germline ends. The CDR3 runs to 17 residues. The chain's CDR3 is CASTDQVGNYPSYGYTF. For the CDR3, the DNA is TGTGCCAGTACCGACCAGGTTGGGAATTACCCATCCTATGGCTACACCTTC. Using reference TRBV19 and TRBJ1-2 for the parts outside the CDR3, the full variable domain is DGGITQSPKYLFRKEGQNVTLSCEQNLNHDAMYWYRQDPGQGLRLIYYSQIVNDFQKGDIAEGYSVSREKKESFPLTVTSAQKNPTAFYLCASTDQVGNYPSYGYTFGSGTRLTVV.

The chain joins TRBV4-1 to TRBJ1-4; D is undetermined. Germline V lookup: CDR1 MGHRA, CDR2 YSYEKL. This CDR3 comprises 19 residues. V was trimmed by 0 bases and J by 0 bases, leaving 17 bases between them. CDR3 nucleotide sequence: TGCGCCAGCAGCCAAGATCATCATACAGACTCTGCAACTAATGAAAAACTGTTTTTT. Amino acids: CASSQDHHTDSATNEKLFF.

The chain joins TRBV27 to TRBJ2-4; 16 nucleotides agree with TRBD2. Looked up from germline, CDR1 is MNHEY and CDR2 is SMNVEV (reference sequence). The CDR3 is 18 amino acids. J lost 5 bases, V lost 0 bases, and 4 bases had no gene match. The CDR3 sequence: CASSLSAGTSGGENIQYF. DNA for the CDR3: TGTGCCAGCAGTTTATCAGCCGGGACTAGCGGGGGGGAAAACATTCAGTACTTC.

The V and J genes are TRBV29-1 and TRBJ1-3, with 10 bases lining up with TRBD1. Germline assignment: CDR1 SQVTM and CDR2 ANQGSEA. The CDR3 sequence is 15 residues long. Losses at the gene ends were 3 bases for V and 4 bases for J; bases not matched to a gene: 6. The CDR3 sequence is CSVELGQGYGNTIYF. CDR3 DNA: TGCAGCGTTGAGTTGGGACAGGGGTACGGAAACACCATATATTTT. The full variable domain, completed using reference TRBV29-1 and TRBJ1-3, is SAVISQKPSRDICQRGTSLTIQCQVDSQVTMMFWYRQQPGQSLTLIATANQGSEATYESGFVIDKFPISRPNLTFSTLTVSNMSPEDSSIYLCSVELGQGYGNTIYFGEGSWLTVV.

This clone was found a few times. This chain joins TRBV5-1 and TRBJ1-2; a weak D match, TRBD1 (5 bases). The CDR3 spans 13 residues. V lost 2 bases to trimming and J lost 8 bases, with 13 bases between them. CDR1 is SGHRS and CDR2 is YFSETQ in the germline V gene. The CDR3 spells CASSFGVREGYTF. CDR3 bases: TGCGCCAGCAGCTTTGGCGTCAGGGAAGGCTACACCTTC.

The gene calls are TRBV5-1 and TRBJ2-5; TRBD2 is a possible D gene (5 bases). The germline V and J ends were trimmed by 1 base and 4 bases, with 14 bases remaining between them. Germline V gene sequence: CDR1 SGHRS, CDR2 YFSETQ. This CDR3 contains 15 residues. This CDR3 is CASSLTPRAAETQYF. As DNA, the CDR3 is TGCGCCAGCAGCTTGACCCCTCGAGCGGCAGAGACCCAGTACTTC.

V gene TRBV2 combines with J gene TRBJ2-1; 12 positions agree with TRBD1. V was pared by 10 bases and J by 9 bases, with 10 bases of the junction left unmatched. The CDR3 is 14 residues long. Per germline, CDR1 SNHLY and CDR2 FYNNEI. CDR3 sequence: CAKRPGQGAPEQFF. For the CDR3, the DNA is TGTGCCAAACGACCGGGACAGGGGGCGCCTGAGCAGTTCTTC.

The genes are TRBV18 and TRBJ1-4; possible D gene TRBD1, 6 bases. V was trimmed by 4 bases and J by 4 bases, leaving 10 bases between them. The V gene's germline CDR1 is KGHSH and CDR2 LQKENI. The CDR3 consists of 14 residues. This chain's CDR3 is CASSLRGDNEKLFF. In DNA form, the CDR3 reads TGTGCCAGCTCACTCAGGGGTGATAATGAAAAACTGTTTTTT.

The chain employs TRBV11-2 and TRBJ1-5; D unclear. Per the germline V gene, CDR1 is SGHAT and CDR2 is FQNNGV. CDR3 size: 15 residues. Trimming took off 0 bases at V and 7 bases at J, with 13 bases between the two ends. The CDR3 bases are TGTGCCAGCAGCTTAGATCGACTCAGCGGGCAGCCCCAGCATTTT. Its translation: CASSLDRLSGQPQHF.

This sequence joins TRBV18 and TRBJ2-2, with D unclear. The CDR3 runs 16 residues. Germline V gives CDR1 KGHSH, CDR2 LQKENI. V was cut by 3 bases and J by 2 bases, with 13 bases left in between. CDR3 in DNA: TGTGCCAGCTCACCTTTCGATGTCCAAAACACCGGGGAGCTGTTTTTT. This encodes CASSPFDVQNTGELFF.

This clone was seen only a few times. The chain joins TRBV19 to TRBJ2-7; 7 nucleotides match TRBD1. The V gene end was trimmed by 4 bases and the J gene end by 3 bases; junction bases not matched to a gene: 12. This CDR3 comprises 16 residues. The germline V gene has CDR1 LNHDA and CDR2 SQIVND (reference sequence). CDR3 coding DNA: TGTGCCAGTAGTAGTAGATTGTACAGGGGAGTCTACGAGCAGTACTTC. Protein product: CASSSRLYRGVYEQYF.

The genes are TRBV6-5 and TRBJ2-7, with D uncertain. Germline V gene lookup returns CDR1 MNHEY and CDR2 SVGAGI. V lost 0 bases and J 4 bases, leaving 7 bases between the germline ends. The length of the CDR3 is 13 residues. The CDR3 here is CASSYSKGYEQYF. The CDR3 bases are TGTGCCAGCAGTTACTCGAAAGGTTACGAGCAGTACTTC.

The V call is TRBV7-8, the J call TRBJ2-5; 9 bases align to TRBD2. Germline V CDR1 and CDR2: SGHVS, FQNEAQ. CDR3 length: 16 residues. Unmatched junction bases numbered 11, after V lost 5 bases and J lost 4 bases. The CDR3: CASSPLAGGPGETQYF. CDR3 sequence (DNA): TGTGCCAGCAGCCCCTTGGCGGGGGGGCCGGGAGAGACCCAGTACTTC.

DNA of the CDR3: TGTGCCAGCAGTGGGGACAGAGACTACAATCAGCCCCAGCATTTT. Translation gives CASSGDRDYNQPQHF. The chain recombines TRBV6-4 with TRBJ1-5; 7 bases map to TRBD1. Per germline, CDR1 MRHNA and CDR2 SNTAGT. This CDR3 has 15 amino acids. Germline trimming cut 4 bases from V and 3 bases from J; bases unmatched to any gene: 6.

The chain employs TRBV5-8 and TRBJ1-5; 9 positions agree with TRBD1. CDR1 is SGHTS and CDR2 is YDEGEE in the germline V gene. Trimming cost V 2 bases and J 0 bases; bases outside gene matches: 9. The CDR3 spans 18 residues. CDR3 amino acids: CASSFKTGGRYSNQPQHF. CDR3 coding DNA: TGTGCCAGCAGCTTTAAGACAGGGGGACGTTATAGCAATCAGCCCCAGCATTTT.

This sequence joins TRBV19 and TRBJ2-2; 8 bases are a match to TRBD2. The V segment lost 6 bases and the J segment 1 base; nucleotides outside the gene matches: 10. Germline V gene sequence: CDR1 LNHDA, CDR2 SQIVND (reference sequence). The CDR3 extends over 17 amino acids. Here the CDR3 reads CASRSGGEGVNTGELFF. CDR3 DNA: TGTGCCAGTAGATCGGGAGGGGAGGGGGTGAACACCGGGGAGCTGTTTTTT.

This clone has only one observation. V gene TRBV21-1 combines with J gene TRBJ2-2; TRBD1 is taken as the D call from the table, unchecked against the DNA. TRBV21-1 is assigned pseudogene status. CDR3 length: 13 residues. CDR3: CASGQGFTGELFF. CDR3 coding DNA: TGTGCCAGCGGGCAGGGGTTCACCGGGGAGCTGTTTTTT.

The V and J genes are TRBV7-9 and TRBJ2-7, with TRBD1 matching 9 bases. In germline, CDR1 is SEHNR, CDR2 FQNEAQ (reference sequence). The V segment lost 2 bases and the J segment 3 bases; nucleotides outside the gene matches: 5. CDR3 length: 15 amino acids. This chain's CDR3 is CASSLFPDRGYEQYF. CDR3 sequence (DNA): TGTGCCAGCAGCTTATTTCCGGACAGGGGCTACGAGCAGTACTTC.